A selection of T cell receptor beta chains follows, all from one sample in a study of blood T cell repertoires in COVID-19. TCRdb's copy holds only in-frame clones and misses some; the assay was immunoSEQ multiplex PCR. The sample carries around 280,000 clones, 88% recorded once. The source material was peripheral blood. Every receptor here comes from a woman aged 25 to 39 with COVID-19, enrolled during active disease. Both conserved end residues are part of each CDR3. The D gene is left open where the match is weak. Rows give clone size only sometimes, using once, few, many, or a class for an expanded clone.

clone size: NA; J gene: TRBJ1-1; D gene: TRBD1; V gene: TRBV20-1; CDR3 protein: CSAQQGAEAFF; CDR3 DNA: TGCAGTGCCCAACAGGGGGCTGAAGCTTTCTTT
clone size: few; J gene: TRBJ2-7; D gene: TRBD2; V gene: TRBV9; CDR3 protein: CASSPRGGGLIYEQYF; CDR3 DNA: TGTGCCAGCAGCCCTCGAGGCGGGGGTCTTATTTACGAGCAGTACTTC
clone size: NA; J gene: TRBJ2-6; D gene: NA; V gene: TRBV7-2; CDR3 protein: CASSFASSGANVLTF; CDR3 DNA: TGTGCCAGCAGCTTTGCGAGCTCTGGGGCCAACGTCCTGACTTTC
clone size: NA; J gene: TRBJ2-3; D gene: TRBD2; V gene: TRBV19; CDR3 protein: CASSMLRLAGDADTQYF; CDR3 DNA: TGTGCCAGTAGTATGCTTAGACTAGCGGGAGACGCAGATACGCAGTATTTT
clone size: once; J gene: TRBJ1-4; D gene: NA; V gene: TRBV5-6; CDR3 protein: CASSSDSTGEKLFF; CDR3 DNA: TGTGCCAGCAGCTCGGACAGCACGGGGGAAAAACTGTTTTTT
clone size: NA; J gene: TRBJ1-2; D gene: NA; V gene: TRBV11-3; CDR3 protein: CASSLRGGYGYTF; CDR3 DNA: TGTGCCAGCAGCTTGAGAGGCGGGTATGGCTACACCTTC
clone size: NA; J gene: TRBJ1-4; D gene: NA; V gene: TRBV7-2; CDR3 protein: CASSSDGGEKLFF; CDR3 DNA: TGTGCCAGCAGCTCCGACGGAGGGGAAAAACTGTTTTTT
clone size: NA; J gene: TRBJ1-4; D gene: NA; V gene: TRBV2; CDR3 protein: CASSAPQGRGEKLFF; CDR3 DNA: TGTGCCAGCAGTGCCCCCCAGGGAAGGGGTGAAAAACTGTTTTTT
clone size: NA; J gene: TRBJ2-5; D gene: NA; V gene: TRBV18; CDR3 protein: CASSPPSGGQETQYF; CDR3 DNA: TGTGCCAGCTCACCACCGTCCGGCGGACAAGAGACCCAGTACTTC
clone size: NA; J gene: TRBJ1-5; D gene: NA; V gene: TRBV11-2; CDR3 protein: CASSKTGFRNQPQHF; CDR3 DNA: TGTGCCAGCAGCAAAACAGGATTTCGCAATCAGCCCCAGCATTTT
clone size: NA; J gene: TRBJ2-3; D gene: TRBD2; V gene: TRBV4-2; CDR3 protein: CASSREGMTDTQYF; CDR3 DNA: TGTGCCAGCAGCCGGGAGGGGATGACAGATACGCAGTATTTT
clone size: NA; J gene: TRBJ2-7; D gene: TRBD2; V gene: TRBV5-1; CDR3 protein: CASSLVPTSGSREQYF; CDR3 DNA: TGCGCCAGCAGCTTGGTTCCGACTAGCGGGAGTAGGGAGCAGTACTTC
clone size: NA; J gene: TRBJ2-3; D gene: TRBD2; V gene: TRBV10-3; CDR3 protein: CAIRGTSLDTQYF; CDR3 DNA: TGTGCCATCAGAGGGACTAGTCTAGATACGCAGTATTTT
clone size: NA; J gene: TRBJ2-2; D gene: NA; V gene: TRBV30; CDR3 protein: CAWSQEPSGELFF; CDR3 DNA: TGTGCCTGGAGTCAAGAACCCAGCGGGGAGCTGTTTTTT
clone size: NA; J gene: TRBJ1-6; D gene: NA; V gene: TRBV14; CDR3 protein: CASSPMLPGTPLHF; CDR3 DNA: TGTGCCAGCAGCCCAATGCTACCGGGGACACCCCTCCACTTT
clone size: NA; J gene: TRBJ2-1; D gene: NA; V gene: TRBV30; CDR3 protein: CAWSGRSGYNEQFF; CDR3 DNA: TGTGCCTGGAGTGGAAGGTCGGGTTACAATGAGCAGTTCTTC
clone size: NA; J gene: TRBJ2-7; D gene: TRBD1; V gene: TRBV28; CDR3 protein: CASSSGTGGYEQYF; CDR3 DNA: TGTGCCAGCAGTTCCGGGACAGGGGGCTACGAGCAGTACTTC
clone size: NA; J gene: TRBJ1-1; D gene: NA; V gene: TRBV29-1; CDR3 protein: CSVEDRRLEAFF; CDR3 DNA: TGCAGCGTTGAAGATAGGCGGCTTGAAGCTTTCTTT
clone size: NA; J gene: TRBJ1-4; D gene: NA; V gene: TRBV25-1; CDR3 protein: CASSEWGGTGGEKLFF; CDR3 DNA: TGTGCCAGCAGTGAATGGGGGGGGACCGGAGGTGAAAAACTGTTTTTT
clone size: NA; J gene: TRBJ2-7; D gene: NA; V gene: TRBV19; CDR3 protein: CASSIGGAAGYEQYF; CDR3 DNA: TGTGCCAGTAGTATAGGGGGCGCAGCAGGATACGAGCAGTACTTC
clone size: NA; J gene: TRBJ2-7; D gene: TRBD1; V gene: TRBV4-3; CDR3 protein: CASSQDRDRGYEQYF; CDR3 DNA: TGCGCCAGCAGCCAAGATCGGGACAGGGGCTACGAGCAGTACTTC
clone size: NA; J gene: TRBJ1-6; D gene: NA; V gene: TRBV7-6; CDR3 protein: CASSPSGVNSPLHF; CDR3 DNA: TGTGCCAGCAGCCCCTCGGGGGTCAATTCACCCCTCCACTTT
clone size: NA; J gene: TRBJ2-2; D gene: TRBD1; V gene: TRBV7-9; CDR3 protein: CASSPPSRTGAGELFF; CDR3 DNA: TGTGCCAGCAGCCCCCCGTCCCGGACAGGGGCCGGGGAGCTGTTTTTT
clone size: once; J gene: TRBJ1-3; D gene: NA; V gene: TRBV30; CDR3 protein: CASRTDLSGNTIYF; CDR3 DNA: TGTGCCTCCCGGACAGACCTCTCTGGAAACACCATATATTTT
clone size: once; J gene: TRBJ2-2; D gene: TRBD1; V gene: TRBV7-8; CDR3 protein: CASRGQGGAGELFF; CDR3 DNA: TGTGCCAGCAGGGGACAGGGCGGAGCCGGGGAGCTGTTTTTT
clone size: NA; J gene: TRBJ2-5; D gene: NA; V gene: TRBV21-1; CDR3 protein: CASTLMGHQNQETQYF; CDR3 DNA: TGTGCCAGCACACTAATGGGACACCAAAACCAAGAGACCCAGTACTTC
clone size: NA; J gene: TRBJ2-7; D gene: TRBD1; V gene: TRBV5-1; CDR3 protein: CASSWGTGVDEQYF; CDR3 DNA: TGCGCCAGCAGCTGGGGGACAGGGGTCGACGAGCAGTACTTC
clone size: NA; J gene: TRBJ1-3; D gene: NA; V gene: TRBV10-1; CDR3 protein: CASSKQGPGNTIYF; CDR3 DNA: TGCGCCAGCAGTAAACAGGGACCTGGAAACACCATATATTTT
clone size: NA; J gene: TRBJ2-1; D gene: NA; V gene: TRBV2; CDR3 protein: CATRPGLLGEQFF; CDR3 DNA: TGTGCCACGAGACCCGGACTCCTGGGTGAGCAGTTCTTC
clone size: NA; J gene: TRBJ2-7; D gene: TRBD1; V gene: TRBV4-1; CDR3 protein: CASSPGTVPYEQYF; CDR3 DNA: TGCGCCAGCAGCCCCGGGACAGTTCCCTACGAGCAGTACTTC
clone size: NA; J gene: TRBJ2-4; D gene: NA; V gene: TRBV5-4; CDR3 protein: CASSSAPTGSIAKNIQYF; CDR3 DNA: TGTGCCAGCAGCTCGGCCCCGACAGGCTCTATAGCCAAAAACATTCAGTACTTC
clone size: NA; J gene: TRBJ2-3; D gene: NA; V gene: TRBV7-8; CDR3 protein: CASSLANPGSTDTQYF; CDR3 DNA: TGTGCCAGCAGCTTAGCGAACCCGGGGAGCACAGATACGCAGTATTTT
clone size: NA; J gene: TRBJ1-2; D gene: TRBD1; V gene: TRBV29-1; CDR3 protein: CSAPWTGKDYGYTF; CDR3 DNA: TGCAGCGCCCCATGGACAGGAAAAGACTATGGCTACACCTTC
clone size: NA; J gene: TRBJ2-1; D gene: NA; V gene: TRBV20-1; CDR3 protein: CSASYAAGLNEQFF; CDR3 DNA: TGCAGTGCTAGTTACGCAGCGGGCCTCAATGAGCAGTTCTTC
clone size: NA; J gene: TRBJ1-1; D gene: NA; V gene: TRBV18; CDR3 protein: CASSSLGGNANTEAFF; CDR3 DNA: TGTGCCAGCTCATCCTTGGGGGGGAACGCGAACACTGAAGCTTTCTTT
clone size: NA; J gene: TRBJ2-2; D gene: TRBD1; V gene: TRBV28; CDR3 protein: CASSPGQGWETYTGELFF; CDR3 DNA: TGTGCCAGCAGTCCGGGACAGGGATGGGAAACTTACACCGGGGAGCTGTTTTTT
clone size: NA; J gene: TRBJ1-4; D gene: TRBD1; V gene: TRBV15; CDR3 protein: CATSRRTGIEKLFF; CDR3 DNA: TGTGCCACCAGCAGACGGACAGGGATTGAAAAACTGTTTTTT
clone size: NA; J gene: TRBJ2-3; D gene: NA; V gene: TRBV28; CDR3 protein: CASSVLTDTQYF; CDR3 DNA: TGTGCCAGCAGTGTACTGACAGATACGCAGTATTTT
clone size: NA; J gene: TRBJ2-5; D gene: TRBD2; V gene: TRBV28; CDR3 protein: CASSGPVGAGGPETQYF; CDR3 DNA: TGTGCCAGCAGTGGACCTGTGGGGGCGGGAGGGCCAGAGACCCAGTACTTC
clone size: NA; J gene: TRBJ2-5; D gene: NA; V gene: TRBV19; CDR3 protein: CASSLRRRGETQYF; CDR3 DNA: TGTGCCAGTAGTCTCCGGAGAAGGGGAGAGACCCAGTACTTC
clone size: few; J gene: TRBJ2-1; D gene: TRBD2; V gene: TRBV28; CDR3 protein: CASSRTSGRKLSYNEQFF; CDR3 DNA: TGTGCCAGCAGCCGGACTAGCGGGAGGAAGCTTTCCTACAATGAGCAGTTCTTC
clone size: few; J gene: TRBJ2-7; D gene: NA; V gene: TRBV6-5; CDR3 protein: CASNKGTGAYEQYF; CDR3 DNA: TGTGCCAGCAATAAAGGAACCGGAGCCTACGAGCAGTACTTC
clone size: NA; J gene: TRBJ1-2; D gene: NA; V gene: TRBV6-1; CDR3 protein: CASSEEGAPLYGYTF; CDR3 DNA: TGTGCCAGCAGTGAGGAGGGAGCACCCCTCTATGGCTACACCTTC
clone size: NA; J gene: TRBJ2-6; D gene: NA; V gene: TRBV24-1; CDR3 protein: CATSDPQGTGANVLTF; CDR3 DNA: TGTGCCACCAGTGATCCACAGGGAACTGGGGCCAACGTCCTGACTTTC
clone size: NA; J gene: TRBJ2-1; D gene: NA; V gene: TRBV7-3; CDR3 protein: CASSSTETASEQFF; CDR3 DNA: TGTGCCAGCAGCTCCACGGAGACAGCCTCAGAGCAGTTCTTC
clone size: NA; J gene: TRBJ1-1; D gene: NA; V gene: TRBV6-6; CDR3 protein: CASSPTGNTEAFF; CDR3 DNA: TGTGCCAGCAGCCCGACAGGGAACACTGAAGCTTTCTTT
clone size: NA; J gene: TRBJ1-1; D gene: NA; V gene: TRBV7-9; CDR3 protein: CASSVLRWNTEAFF; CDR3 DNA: TGTGCCAGCAGCGTCCTCAGGTGGAACACTGAAGCTTTCTTT
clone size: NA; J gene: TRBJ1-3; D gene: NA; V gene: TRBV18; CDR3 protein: CASSPPAPGAGNTIYF; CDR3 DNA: TGTGCCAGCTCACCACCGGCGCCAGGGGCTGGAAACACCATATATTTT
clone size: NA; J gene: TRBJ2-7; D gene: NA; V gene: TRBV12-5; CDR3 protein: CASGASPFWQYF; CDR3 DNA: TGTGCTAGTGGTGCGTCCCCTTTTTGGCAGTACTTC